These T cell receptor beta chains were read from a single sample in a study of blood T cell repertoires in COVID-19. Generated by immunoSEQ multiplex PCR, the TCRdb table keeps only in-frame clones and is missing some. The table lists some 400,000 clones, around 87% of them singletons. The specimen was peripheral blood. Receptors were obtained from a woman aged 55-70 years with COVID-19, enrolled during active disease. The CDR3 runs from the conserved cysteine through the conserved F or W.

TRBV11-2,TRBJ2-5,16,CASSSFRDRELETQYF
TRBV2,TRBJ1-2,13,CASNGQTNYGYTF
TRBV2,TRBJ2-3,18,CASSPTSGGYYSTDTQYF
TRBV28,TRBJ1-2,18,CASSLRGRTGRYLYGYTF
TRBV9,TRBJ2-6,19,CASSVEGQGMAPGANVLTF
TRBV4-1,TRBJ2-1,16,CASSQAGQGTYNEQFF
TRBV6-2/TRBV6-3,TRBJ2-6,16,CASSPPPRTGANVLTF
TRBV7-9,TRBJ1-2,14,CASSLSTGGEGYTF
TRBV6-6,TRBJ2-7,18,CASSRYRGSGLSSYEQYF
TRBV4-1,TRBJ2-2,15,CASSRRDMNTGELFF
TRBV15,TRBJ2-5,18,CATSRDTRQGGTKETQYF
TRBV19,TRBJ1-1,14,CASNPQGAYTEAFF
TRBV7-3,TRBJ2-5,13,CASSLTPQETQYF
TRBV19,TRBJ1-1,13,CASIRTGNTEAFF
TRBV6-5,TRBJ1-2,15,CASSSQGQVNYGYTF
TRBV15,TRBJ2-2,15,CATSRDQGNTGELFF
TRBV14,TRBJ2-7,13,CASSQYAGYEQYF
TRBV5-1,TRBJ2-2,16,CASSFGVLSNTGELFF
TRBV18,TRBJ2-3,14,CASSPGSGTDTQYF
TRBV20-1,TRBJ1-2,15,CSASFPKAGGYGYTF
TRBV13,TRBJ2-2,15,CASNLWTSGTGELFF
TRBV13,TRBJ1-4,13,CASSGPGGEKLFF
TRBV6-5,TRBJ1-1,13,CASTEGVVTEAFF
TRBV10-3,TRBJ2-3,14,CAISAGVAGDTQYF
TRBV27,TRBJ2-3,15,CASTSQASSTDTQYF
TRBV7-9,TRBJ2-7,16,CASSQGGNSYGYEQYF
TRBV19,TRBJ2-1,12,CATRDFNNEQFF
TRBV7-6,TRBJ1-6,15,CASSLVDRGNSPLHF
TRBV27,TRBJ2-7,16,CASRAGTGPFSYEQYF
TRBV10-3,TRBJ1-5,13,CAISAGLLGPQHF